The clone carrying this TCR beta chain was counted only a few times. The authors' processing: Counts of nucleated cells, estimated from reference gene primer amplification, were obtained. Sequencing used immunoSEQ multiplex PCR; TCRdb keeps in-frame clones, though not all of them. The V and J calls and the clone size are those of that table, but D and trimming were determined from the DNA. Of about 270,000 clones in the sample, less than 95% were seen once. The data derive from a study of blood T cell repertoires in COVID-19. Exposed volunteers were people who met a COVID-19 case within 2 weeks before study entry. Trimming removed 2 bases from V and 3 bases from J, with 10 bases in between. This CDR3 is 14 amino acids long. In germline, CDR1 is SGHAT, CDR2 FQNNGV.

The chain joins TRBV11-2 to TRBJ1-2; D is undetermined. The sequencing sample was made of PBMCs or T cells enriched from blood (not recorded which). This clonotype was obtained from a man in his forties or fifties who had been exposed to COVID-19. The CDR3 sequence is CASSLTDGDYGYTF. The DNA for the CDR3 is TGTGCCAGCAGCTTAACCGACGGGGACTATGGCTACACCTTC.